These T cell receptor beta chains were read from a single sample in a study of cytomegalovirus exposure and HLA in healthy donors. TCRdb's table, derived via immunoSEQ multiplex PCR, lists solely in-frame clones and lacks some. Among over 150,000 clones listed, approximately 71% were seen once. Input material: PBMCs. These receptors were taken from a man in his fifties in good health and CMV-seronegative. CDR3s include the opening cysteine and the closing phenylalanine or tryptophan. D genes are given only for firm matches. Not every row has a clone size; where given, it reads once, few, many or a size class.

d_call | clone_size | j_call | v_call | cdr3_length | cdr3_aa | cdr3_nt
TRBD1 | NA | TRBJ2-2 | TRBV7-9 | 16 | CASSPRTGQNTGELFF | TGTGCCAGCAGCCCCCGGACAGGCCAGAACACCGGGGAGCTGTTTTTT
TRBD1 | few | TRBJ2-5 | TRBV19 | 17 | CASSRGQGTLVQETQYF | TGTGCCAGTAGTAGGGGACAGGGAACCCTCGTCCAAGAGACCCAGTACTTC
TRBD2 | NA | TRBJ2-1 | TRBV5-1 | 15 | CASSLGLAGGIEQFF | TGCGCCAGCAGCTTGGGACTAGCGGGGGGCATTGAGCAGTTCTTC
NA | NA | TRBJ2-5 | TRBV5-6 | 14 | CASSEQWYQETQYF | TGTGCCAGCAGCGAACAGTGGTACCAAGAGACCCAGTACTTC
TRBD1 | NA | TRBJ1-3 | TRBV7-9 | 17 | CASSLATSGGSGNTIYF | TGTGCCAGCAGCTTAGCGACCTCAGGGGGTTCTGGAAACACCATATATTTT
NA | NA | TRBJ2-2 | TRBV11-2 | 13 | CASSLVAGGELFF | TGTGCCAGCAGCTTAGTGGCGGGCGGGGAGCTGTTTTTT
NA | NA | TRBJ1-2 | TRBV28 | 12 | CANSGQPRSYTF | TGTGCCAACAGTGGACAGCCTAGGAGCTACACCTTC
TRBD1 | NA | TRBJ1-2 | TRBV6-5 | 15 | CASSYARDRVYGYTF | TGTGCCAGCAGTTACGCCCGGGACAGAGTCTATGGCTACACCTTC
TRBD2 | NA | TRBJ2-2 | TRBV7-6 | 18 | CASSLETSGGPNTGELFF | TGTGCCAGCAGCTTGGAGACTAGCGGGGGGCCGAACACCGGGGAGCTGTTTTTT
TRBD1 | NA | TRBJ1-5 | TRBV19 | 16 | CASLSLRTGENQPQHF | TGTGCCAGCCTCTCGCTCCGCACAGGGGAGAATCAGCCCCAGCATTTT
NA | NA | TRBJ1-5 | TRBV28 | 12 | CASWALNQPQHF | TGTGCCAGCTGGGCGTTGAATCAGCCCCAGCATTTT